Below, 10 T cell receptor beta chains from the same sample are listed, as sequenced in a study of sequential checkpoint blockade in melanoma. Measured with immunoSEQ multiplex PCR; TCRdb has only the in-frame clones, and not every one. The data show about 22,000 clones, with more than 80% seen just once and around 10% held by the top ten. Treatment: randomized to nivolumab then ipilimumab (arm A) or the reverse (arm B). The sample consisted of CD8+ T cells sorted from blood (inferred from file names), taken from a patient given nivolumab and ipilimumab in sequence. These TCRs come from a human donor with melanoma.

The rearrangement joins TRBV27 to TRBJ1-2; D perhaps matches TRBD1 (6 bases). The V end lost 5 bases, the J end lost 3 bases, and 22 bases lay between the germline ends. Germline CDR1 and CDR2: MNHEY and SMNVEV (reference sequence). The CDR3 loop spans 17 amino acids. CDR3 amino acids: CASSHTRRQGSYYGYTF. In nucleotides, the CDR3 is TGTGCCAGCAGTCATACCCGGAGGCAGGGGAGTTACTATGGCTACACCTTC.

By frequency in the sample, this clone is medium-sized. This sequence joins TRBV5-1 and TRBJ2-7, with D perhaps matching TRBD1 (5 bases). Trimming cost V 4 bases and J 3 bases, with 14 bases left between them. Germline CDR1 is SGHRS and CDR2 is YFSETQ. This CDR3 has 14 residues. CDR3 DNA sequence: TGCGCCAGCAGCAGGACCCTAGACAGCTACGAGCAGTACTTC. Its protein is CASSRTLDSYEQYF.

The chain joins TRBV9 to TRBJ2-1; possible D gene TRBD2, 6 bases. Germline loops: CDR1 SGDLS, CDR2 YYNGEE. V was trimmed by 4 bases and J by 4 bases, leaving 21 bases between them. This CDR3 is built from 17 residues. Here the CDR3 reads CASSIRGAGGGYNEQFF. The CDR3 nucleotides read TGTGCCAGCAGCATCCGCGGGGCGGGCGGTGGATACAATGAGCAGTTCTTC.

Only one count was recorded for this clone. The CDR3 reads CASSSFGSWGDEYF. In DNA, the CDR3 is TGTGCCAGCAGTTCGTTTGGCTCCTGGGGGGATGAGTACTTC. The V call is TRBV6-6, the J call TRBJ2-7; TRBD2 might be the D (6 bases). CDR1 is MNHNY and CDR2 is SVGAGI in the germline V gene (reference sequence). The CDR3 extends over 14 amino acids. The V gene lost 4 bases and the J gene lost 11 bases, with 21 bases spanning the gap.

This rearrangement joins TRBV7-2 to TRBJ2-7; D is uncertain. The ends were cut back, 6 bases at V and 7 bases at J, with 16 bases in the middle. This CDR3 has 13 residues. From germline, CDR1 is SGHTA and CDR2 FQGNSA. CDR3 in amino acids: CASRVTNGLEQYF. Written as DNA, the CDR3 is TGTGCCAGCAGGGTAACTAACGGTCTAGAGCAGTACTTC.

CDR3 nucleotides: TGTGCCAGCAGCTTTTTCGGGTCTGACAGGACTGAAGCTTTCTTT. Translated: CASSFFGSDRTEAFF. This chain links TRBV7-9 with TRBJ1-1; D is possibly TRBD1 (6 bases). This CDR3 contains 15 residues. Deletions cut 3 bases from V and 5 bases from J, with 16 bases between. The germline gives CDR1 SEHNR, CDR2 FQNEAQ (reference sequence).

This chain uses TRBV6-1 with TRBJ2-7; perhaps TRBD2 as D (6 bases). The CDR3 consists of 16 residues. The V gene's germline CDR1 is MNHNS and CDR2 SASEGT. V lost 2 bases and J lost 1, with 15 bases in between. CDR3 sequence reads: CASSEWAGTVSYEQYF. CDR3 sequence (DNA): TGTGCCAGCAGTGAATGGGCGGGGACGGTGTCCTACGAGCAGTACTTC.

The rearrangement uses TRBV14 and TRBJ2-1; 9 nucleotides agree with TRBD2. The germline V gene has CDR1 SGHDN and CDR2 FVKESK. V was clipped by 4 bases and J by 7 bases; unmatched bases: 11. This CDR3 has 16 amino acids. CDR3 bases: TGTGCCAGCAGCCGCAGGACTCTTAGCGGGAGAAATGAGCAGTTCTTC. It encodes CASSRRTLSGRNEQFF.

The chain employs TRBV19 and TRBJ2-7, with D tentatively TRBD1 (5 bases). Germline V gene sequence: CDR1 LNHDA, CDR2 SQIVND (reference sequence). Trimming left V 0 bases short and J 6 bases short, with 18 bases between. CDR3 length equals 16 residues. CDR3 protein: CASSIDRKGAGLEQYF. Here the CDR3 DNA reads TGTGCCAGTAGTATAGATCGGAAAGGGGCTGGGCTCGAGCAGTACTTC.

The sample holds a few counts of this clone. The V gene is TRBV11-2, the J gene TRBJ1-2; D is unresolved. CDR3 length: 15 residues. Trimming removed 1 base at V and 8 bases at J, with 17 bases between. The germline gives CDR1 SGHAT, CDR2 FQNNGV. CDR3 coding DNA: TGTGCCAGCAGCTTAGGGTACCCTCGACAAGGAGGCTACACCTTC. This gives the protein CASSLGYPRQGGYTF.